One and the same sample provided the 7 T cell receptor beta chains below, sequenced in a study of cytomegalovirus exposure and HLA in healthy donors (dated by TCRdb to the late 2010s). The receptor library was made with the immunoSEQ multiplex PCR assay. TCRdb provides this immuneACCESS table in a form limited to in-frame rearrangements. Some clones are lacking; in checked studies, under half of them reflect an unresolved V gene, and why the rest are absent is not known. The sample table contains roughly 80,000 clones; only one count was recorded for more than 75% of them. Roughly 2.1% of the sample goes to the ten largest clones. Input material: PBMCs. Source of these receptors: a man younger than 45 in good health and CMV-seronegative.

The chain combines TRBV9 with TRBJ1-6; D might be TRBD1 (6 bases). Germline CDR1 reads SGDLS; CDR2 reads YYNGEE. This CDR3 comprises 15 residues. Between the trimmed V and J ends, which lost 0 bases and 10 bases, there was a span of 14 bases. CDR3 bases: TGTGCCAGCAGCGTAGACGGACAGTTCATCTCACCCCTCCACTTT. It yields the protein CASSVDGQFISPLHF.

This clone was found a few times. Here the CDR3 DNA reads TGTGCCAGCAGCGTGGCGGCCAACGGGGGCTACACCTTC. It specifies CASSVAANGGYTF. The chain links TRBV9 to TRBJ1-2, with D unresolved. V shed 2 bases and J shed 8 bases, with 13 bases lying between them. This CDR3 contains 13 residues. Germline values: CDR1 SGDLS, CDR2 YYNGEE.

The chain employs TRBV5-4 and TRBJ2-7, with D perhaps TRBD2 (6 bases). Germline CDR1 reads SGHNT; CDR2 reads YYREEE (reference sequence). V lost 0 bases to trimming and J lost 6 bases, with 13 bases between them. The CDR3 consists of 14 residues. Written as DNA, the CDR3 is TGTGCCAGCAGCTTGGCAGGCAGGCGGGGCGAGCAGTACTTC. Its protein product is CASSLAGRRGEQYF.

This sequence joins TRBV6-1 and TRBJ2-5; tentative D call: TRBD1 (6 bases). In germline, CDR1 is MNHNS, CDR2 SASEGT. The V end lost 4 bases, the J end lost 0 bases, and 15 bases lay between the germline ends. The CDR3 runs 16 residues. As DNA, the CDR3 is TGTGCCAGCAGTGTTTCTATCGACAGGCACCAAGAGACCCAGTACTTC. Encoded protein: CASSVSIDRHQETQYF.

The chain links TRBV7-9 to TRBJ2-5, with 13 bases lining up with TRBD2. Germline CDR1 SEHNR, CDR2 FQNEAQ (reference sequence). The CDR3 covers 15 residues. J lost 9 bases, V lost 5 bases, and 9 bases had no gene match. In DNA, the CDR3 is TGTGCCAGCAGCCAGGGACTAGCGGGACCCCGGCCCCAGTACTTC. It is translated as CASSQGLAGPRPQYF.

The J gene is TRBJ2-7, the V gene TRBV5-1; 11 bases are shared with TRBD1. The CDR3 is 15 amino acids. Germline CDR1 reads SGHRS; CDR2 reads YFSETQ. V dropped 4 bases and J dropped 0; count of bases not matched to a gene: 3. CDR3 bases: TGCGCCAGCAGCCTAGGGACAGGGGGCTCCTACGAGCAGTACTTC. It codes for CASSLGTGGSYEQYF.

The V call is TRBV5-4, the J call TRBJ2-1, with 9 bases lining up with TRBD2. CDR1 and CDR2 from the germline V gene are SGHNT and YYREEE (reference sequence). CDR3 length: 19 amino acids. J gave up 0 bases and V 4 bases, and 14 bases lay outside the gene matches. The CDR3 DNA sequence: TGTGCCAGCAGCCAGCCGTACCCAGCGGGGGGCGGCTCCTACAATGAGCAGTTCTTC. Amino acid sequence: CASSQPYPAGGGSYNEQFF.